These 32 T cell receptor beta chains were all obtained from the same sample, sequenced in a study of CD8+ T cells in alopecia areata. Following RNA extraction, reverse transcription yielded cDNA that acted as the sequencing template. Produced via immunoSEQ multiplex PCR; TCRdb's table is partial and in-frame only. The table includes 150,000 to 200,000 clones, 65% to 75% detected once. The material was CD8+ T cells sorted from blood, obtained at week 0. The origin of the receptors is a human donor with alopecia areata.

V is TRBV9 and J is TRBJ1-2; 7 bases line up with TRBD1. The CDR3 contains 16 residues. Germline trimming cut 0 bases from V and 0 bases from J; bases unmatched to any gene: 5. Looked up from germline, CDR1 is SGDLS and CDR2 is YYNGEE. CDR3 region: CASSVEGTASNYGYTF. The DNA of the CDR3 is TGTGCCAGCAGCGTAGAGGGGACAGCTTCTAACTATGGCTACACCTTC.

V gene TRBV2 combines with J gene TRBJ2-3, with D hard to call. CDR1 and CDR2 (germline): SNHLY, FYNNEI. CDR3 length equals 15 residues. Trimming shortened V by 4 bases and J by 0 bases, and 11 bases separated the two germline ends. CDR3 coding DNA: TGTGCCAGCAGTGTGGCGGCAGCTAGCACAGATACGCAGTATTTT. It encodes CASSVAAASTDTQYF.

In its sample, this clone was seen a few times. The J gene is TRBJ2-3, the V gene TRBV27; TRBD1 aligns across 10 bases. Germline values: CDR1 MNHEY, CDR2 SMNVEV (reference sequence). V dropped 8 bases and J dropped 4; count of bases not matched to a gene: 6. The CDR3 has 14 residues. The CDR3 DNA follows: TGTGCCAGCGTCGGACAGGGGGAGGCAGATACGCAGTATTTT. It yields the protein CASVGQGEADTQYF.

The chain is built from TRBV7-9 and TRBJ2-7; D could derive from TRBD1 or TRBD2 (5 bases each). Germline CDR1 reads SEHNR; CDR2 reads FQNEAQ (reference sequence). This CDR3 is 16 amino acids long. Trimming cost V 5 bases and J 0 bases, with 17 bases left between them. The CDR3 is CASSQTGTESSYEQYF. The DNA for the CDR3 is TGTGCCAGCAGCCAAACCGGGACGGAGAGCTCCTACGAGCAGTACTTC.

The chain uses TRBV2 and TRBJ1-1, with D possibly being TRBD1 (6 bases). This CDR3 spans 12 amino acids. The germline V gene encodes CDR1 SNHLY and CDR2 FYNNEI. Trimming cost V 11 bases and J 1 base, with 11 bases left between them. The CDR3 sequence is CAACRGNTEAFF. The CDR3 DNA reads as TGTGCCGCCTGCAGGGGGAACACTGAAGCTTTCTTT.

This chain joins TRBV6-6 and TRBJ2-6; D tentatively fits TRBD1 or TRBD2 (5 bases each). The CDR3 runs to 15 residues. The germline CDR1 and CDR2 sequences are MNHNY and SVGAGI (reference sequence). V lost 10 bases, J lost 1 base, and 14 bases lay in between. This chain's CDR3 is CAIGTGDSGANVLTF. CDR3 DNA sequence: TGTGCCATCGGGACGGGTGATTCTGGGGCCAACGTCCTGACTTTC.

The chain has TRBV19 and TRBJ1-2, with D possibly matching TRBD1 (6 bases). The CDR3 is 13 amino acids. Deletions cut 10 bases from V and 4 bases from J, with 16 bases between. Germline loops: CDR1 LNHDA, CDR2 SQIVND (reference sequence). The CDR3 spells CATTLSDSYGYTF. The CDR3 DNA sequence: TGTGCCACCACCCTCTCGGACAGCTATGGCTACACCTTC.

There are a few counts of this clone. The rearrangement joins TRBV9 to TRBJ2-7; no definite D call. Trimming removed 0 bases at V and 2 bases at J, with 9 bases between. CDR3 size: 14 residues. Germline CDR1 and CDR2: SGDLS and YYNGEE. Written as DNA, the CDR3 is TGTGCCAGCAGCGTAGGTCGGAACCCCTACGAGCAGTACTTC. It translates to CASSVGRNPYEQYF.

The chain links TRBV29-1 to TRBJ2-7, with 11 nucleotides matching TRBD2. V gave up 3 bases and J gave up 3 bases; unmatched junction bases: 4. The CDR3 extends over 14 amino acids. The germline gives CDR1 SQVTM, CDR2 ANQGSEA. The DNA of the CDR3 is TGCAGCGTTGATTTAGGGACTAGCGGCTACGAGCAGTACTTC. As protein: CSVDLGTSGYEQYF.

The V gene is TRBV9, the J gene TRBJ2-5; TRBD1 might be the D (7 bases). V was clipped by 6 bases and J by 4 bases, with 13 bases between them. This CDR3 is built from 13 residues. Germline CDR1 and CDR2: SGDLS and YYNGEE. The CDR3 protein is CASTPGGGETQYF. In DNA form, the CDR3 reads TGTGCCAGCACCCCAGGGGGAGGAGAGACCCAGTACTTC.

The rearrangement joins TRBV6-1 to TRBJ1-1; D call uncertain. CDR3 length: 10 residues. Germline CDR1 and CDR2: MNHNS and SASEGT. V lost 10 bases to trimming and J lost 4 bases, with 7 bases between them. CDR3 nucleotides: TGTGCCACCTTATCCACTGAAGCTTTCTTT. This gives the protein CATLSTEAFF.

In regard to this clone: This specimen includes other DNA sequences encoding the same CDR3. This chain connects TRBV6-6 to TRBJ1-1; TRBD1 matches 7 bases. The CDR3 has 14 residues. V was pared by 4 bases and J by 5 bases, with 7 bases of the junction left unmatched. Germline V gene lookup returns CDR1 MNHNY and CDR2 SVGAGI (reference sequence). The DNA for the CDR3 is TGTGCCAGCAGTTTAAACAGGGGTAGTACTGAAGCTTTCTTT. Translation: CASSLNRGSTEAFF.

The V call is TRBV29-1, the J call TRBJ1-2; D gene uncertain. With 7 bases removed from V and 5 bases from J, the gap between germline ends came to 26 bases. Germline-derived CDR1 and CDR2 are SQVTM and ANQGSEA. This CDR3 has 16 residues. In nucleotides, the CDR3 is TGCAGCGCCCTGGGATGGGCAGGTCCGAAAACGTATGGCTACACCTTC. Residues: CSALGWAGPKTYGYTF.

Regarding this clone: Additional DNA sequences in this sample encode the identical CDR3. The J gene is TRBJ1-4, the V gene TRBV25-1, with a possible D match to TRBD1 (5 bases). With 1 base removed from V and 8 bases from J, the gap between germline ends came to 17 bases. The CDR3 sequence is 16 residues long. Germline-derived CDR1 and CDR2 are MGHDK and SYGVNS. This chain's CDR3 is CASSESFRSGGEKLFF. As DNA, the CDR3 is TGTGCCAGCAGTGAATCATTTCGCTCCGGGGGAGAAAAACTGTTTTTT.

The chain couples TRBV5-6 to TRBJ2-7, with TRBD1 identical over 7 bases. The CDR3 is made up of 15 amino acids. V lost 3 bases, J lost 2 bases, and 8 bases stayed unmatched. Germline assignment: CDR1 SGHDT and CDR2 YYEEEE. This CDR3 reads CASSWILTGAYEQYF. The CDR3 coding sequence is TGTGCCAGCAGCTGGATTCTTACAGGGGCCTACGAGCAGTACTTC.

This chain uses TRBV6-5 with TRBJ1-5; 7 bases are a match to TRBD1. CDR3 length: 15 residues. V lost 2 bases, J lost 4 bases, and 5 bases stayed unmatched. CDR1 is MNHEY and CDR2 is SVGAGI in the germline V gene. The CDR3 bases are TGTGCCAGCAGTTACGGGAGGGGGCTAAATCAGCCCCAGCATTTT. It codes for CASSYGRGLNQPQHF.

This clone was counted between two and nine times. This chain links TRBV19 with TRBJ2-7; D tentatively fits TRBD1 or TRBD2 (5 bases each). The germline V and J ends were trimmed by 10 bases and 5 bases, with 18 bases remaining between them. CDR1 is LNHDA and CDR2 is SQIVND in the germline V gene (reference sequence). The CDR3 has 13 residues. Written as DNA, the CDR3 is TGTGCCACCACGGGACGTCGCCCCCACGAGCAGTACTTC. It translates to CATTGRRPHEQYF.

The chain combines TRBV7-9 with TRBJ1-1; 7 nucleotides agree with TRBD1. This CDR3 spans 12 amino acids. The germline V gene encodes CDR1 SEHNR and CDR2 FQNEAQ (reference sequence). J lost 11 bases, V lost 4 bases, and 7 bases had no gene match. CDR3 DNA sequence: TGTGCCAGCAGCTCCGGACAGGCGCGTGCTTTCTTT. Protein sequence: CASSSGQARAFF.

This chain uses TRBV30 with TRBJ2-5; 14 bases match TRBD2. With V trimmed by 2 bases and J by 1 base, 12 bases remained unmatched. The CDR3 covers 19 residues. Germline CDR1 GTSNPN, CDR2 SVGIG (reference sequence). The CDR3: CAWSRLTSGGAYRQETQYF. The DNA of the CDR3 is TGTGCCTGGAGTCGCCTGACTAGCGGGGGGGCCTATCGCCAAGAGACCCAGTACTTC.

J is TRBJ2-7 and V is TRBV7-9, with 7 bases matching TRBD2. Per the germline V gene, CDR1 is SEHNR and CDR2 is FQNEAQ (reference sequence). This CDR3 contains 14 residues. Trimming removed 7 bases from V and 5 bases from J; junction bases left unmatched: 11. The CDR3 loop reads CASTTGGGAHEQYF. In DNA form, the CDR3 reads TGTGCCAGCACCACCGGGGGAGGGGCCCACGAGCAGTACTTC.

This clone was found a few times. This chain uses TRBV29-1 with TRBJ2-3; unclear D gene. Germline V gene lookup returns CDR1 SQVTM and CDR2 ANQGSEA. There are 12 residues in the CDR3. With 5 bases removed from V and 2 bases from J, the gap between germline ends came to 8 bases. The CDR3 loop reads CSVSELTDTQYF. The DNA of the CDR3 is TGCAGCGTTTCAGAACTCACAGATACGCAGTATTTT.

This chain uses TRBV5-6 with TRBJ2-5; D gene uncertain. Between the trimmed V and J ends, which lost 3 bases and 1 base, there was a span of 13 bases. This CDR3 is built from 15 residues. Per the germline V gene, CDR1 is SGHDT and CDR2 is YYEEEE. In nucleotides, the CDR3 is TGTGCCAGCAGCTCCCCAACGTTCAGCCAAGAGACCCAGTACTTC. Translation gives CASSSPTFSQETQYF.

The rearrangement joins TRBV6-6 to TRBJ2-7, with 10 positions matching TRBD1. CDR1 MNHNY and CDR2 SVGAGI come from the germline V gene (reference sequence). This CDR3 contains 16 residues. With 8 bases clipped from V and 2 bases from J, the junction kept 12 bases outside the gene matches. The CDR3 protein is CASLGTGETVAYEQYF. The CDR3 bases are TGTGCCAGCCTCGGGACAGGGGAGACGGTTGCCTACGAGCAGTACTTC.

This clone appeared once. The chain joins TRBV30 to TRBJ1-1; no firm D call. This CDR3 contains 13 residues. The V gene's germline CDR1 is GTSNPN and CDR2 SVGIG (reference sequence). Trimming shortened V by 2 bases and J by 5 bases, and 12 bases separated the two germline ends. This chain's CDR3 is CAWSSIGGTEAFF. The DNA of the CDR3 is TGTGCCTGGAGTAGTATTGGAGGGACTGAAGCTTTCTTT.

The genes are TRBV6-1 and TRBJ1-6; D is ambiguous. The CDR3 totals 11 residues. CDR1 is MNHNS and CDR2 is SASEGT in the germline V gene. V was clipped by 5 bases and J by 8 bases, with 4 bases between them. DNA of the CDR3: TGTGCCAGCAGTATTGATTCACCCCTCCACTTT. Translated: CASSIDSPLHF.

The chain links TRBV6-1 to TRBJ2-4; maybe TRBD1 (6 bases). Trimming stripped 7 bases from V and 5 bases from J, with 15 bases between. CDR1 MNHNS and CDR2 SASEGT come from the germline V gene. This CDR3 is built from 14 residues. This chain's CDR3 is CASIDGTRENIQYF. In DNA, the CDR3 is TGTGCCAGCATCGACGGGACACGAGAAAACATTCAGTACTTC.

The chain carries TRBV7-2 and TRBJ1-2, with 7 bases fitting TRBD1. This CDR3 is built from 15 residues. J was trimmed by 4 bases and V by 5 bases; bases with no gene match: 10. Germline V lookup: CDR1 SGHTA, CDR2 FQGNSA. As DNA, the CDR3 is TGTGCCAGCAGCCCCCGAAACGACAGGGCCTATGGCTACACCTTC. Its translation is CASSPRNDRAYGYTF.

The chain links TRBV4-1 to TRBJ2-7, with D tentatively TRBD1 (6 bases). V lost 4 bases and J lost 3, with 13 bases in between. This CDR3 comprises 14 residues. Per germline, CDR1 MGHRA and CDR2 YSYEKL. The CDR3 coding sequence is TGCGCCAGCAGCCCATTTTTCAGGGGCTACGAGCAGTACTTC. The encoded protein is CASSPFFRGYEQYF.

The gene calls are TRBV2 and TRBJ1-5; D may be TRBD1 (6 bases). This CDR3 is built from 15 residues. In germline, CDR1 is SNHLY, CDR2 FYNNEI. With 7 bases removed from V and 2 bases from J, the gap between germline ends came to 15 bases. For the CDR3, the DNA is TGTGCCAGCAACCCGGGGGGGGGCGGCAATCAGCCCCAGCATTTT. It translates to CASNPGGGGNQPQHF. Combining the CDR3 with reference TRBV2 and TRBJ1-5 gives the whole variable domain EPEVTQTPSHQVTQMGQEVILRCVPISNHLYFYWYRQILGQKVEFLVSFYNNEISEKSEIFDDQFSVERPDGSNFTLKIRSTKLEDSAMYFCASNPGGGGNQPQHFGDGTRLSIL.

V usage is TRBV9 and J usage is TRBJ2-7, with D unresolved. Trimming removed 6 bases from V and 2 bases from J, with 12 bases in between. The CDR3 extends over 13 amino acids. Germline assignment: CDR1 SGDLS and CDR2 YYNGEE. CDR3 sequence (DNA): TGTGCCAGCACCCAACCGTTTCCCTACGAGCAGTACTTC. Protein: CASTQPFPYEQYF.

Only a few counts were recorded for this clone. The gene calls are TRBV29-1 and TRBJ1-2; TRBD1 might be the D (5 bases). The CDR3 spans 13 residues. The V gene lost 2 bases and the J gene lost 4 bases, with 11 bases spanning the gap. CDR1 and CDR2 from the germline V gene are SQVTM and ANQGSEA. CDR3 DNA sequence: TGCAGCGTTGAAACGAGTGGGGCCTATGGCTACACCTTC. Amino acid sequence: CSVETSGAYGYTF. Full variable domain (outside the CDR3, taken from reference TRBV29-1 and TRBJ1-2): SAVISQKPSRDICQRGTSLTIQCQVDSQVTMMFWYRQQPGQSLTLIATANQGSEATYESGFVIDKFPISRPNLTFSTLTVSNMSPEDSSIYLCSVETSGAYGYTFGSGTRLTVV.

V gene TRBV4-1 combines with J gene TRBJ2-2; D perhaps matches TRBD2 (6 bases). Germline CDR1 reads MGHRA; CDR2 reads YSYEKL. With 1 base removed from V and 1 base from J, the gap between germline ends came to 13 bases. The CDR3 runs to 17 residues. The DNA for the CDR3 is TGCGCCAGCAGCCAAGGGGCAGCGGGCATGAACACCGGGGAGCTGTTTTTT. Residues: CASSQGAAGMNTGELFF.